Listed below are T cell receptor beta chains from one sample, sequenced in a study of neurological immune-mediated disorders. TCRdb fed the 5' RACE reads into MiXCR, producing one record per CDR3 protein. This repertoire shows roughly 70,000 distinct CDR3 sequences, 5.2% found once; its top ten account for over 2.5%. Sequenced: PBMCs. These receptors were obtained from a woman under 40 with multiple sclerosis. Both conserved end residues are part of each CDR3. A D gene is named only where the DNA matches it firmly. Size is omitted from some rows. Given values are once, few, many or a class for expanded clones.

d_call	cdr3_length	v_call	j_call	clone_size	cdr3_aa	cdr3_nt
-	15	TRBV6-5	TRBJ1-6	-	CASSSGDLYNSPLHF	TGTGCCAGCAGTTCCGGAGACCTCTATAATTCCCCCCTCCACTTT
TRBD2	16	TRBV6-5	TRBJ2-3	many	CASSYAGGLSTDTQYF	TGTGCCAGCAGTTATGCGGGGGGCCTTTCCACAGATACGCAGTATTTT
-	14	TRBV20-1	TRBJ2-1	many	CSAQDFLSYNEQFF	TGCAGTGCCCAGGACTTCCTCTCCTACAATGAGCAGTTCTTC
-	13	TRBV20-1	TRBJ1-2	many	CSARDMIRYGYTF	TGCAGTGCTAGAGATATGATCCGATATGGCTACACCTTC
-	13	TRBV12-3/TRBV12-4	TRBJ2-2	many	CASSEQGAGELFF	TGTGCCAGCAGTGAACAGGGCGCCGGGGAGCTGTTTTTT
-	13	TRBV10-3	TRBJ2-3	many	CAAVREHTDTQYF	TGTGCCGCAGTGAGGGAACACACAGATACGCAGTATTTT
-	13	TRBV29-1	TRBJ1-1	many	CSVESLANTEAFF	TGCAGCGTTGAATCACTCGCCAACACTGAAGCTTTCTTT
-	15	TRBV5-1	TRBJ2-5	few	CASSLGSVIQETQYF	TGCGCCAGCAGCTTGGGGTCAGTAATTCAAGAGACCCAGTACTTC
-	16	TRBV20-1	TRBJ2-1	-	CSARERGAPSYNEQFF	TGCAGTGCTAGAGAGAGGGGGGCTCCCTCCTACAATGAGCAGTTCTTC
-	14	TRBV5-1	TRBJ2-3	many	CASNSDLSTDTQYF	TGCGCCAGCAACTCAGACCTTAGCACAGATACGCAGTATTTT
-	13	TRBV20-1	TRBJ1-6	many	CSARPQGDSPLHF	TGCAGTGCTAGACCCCAAGGCGATTCACCCCTCCACTTT
-	17	TRBV7-9	TRBJ1-5	many	CASSRSGEGRGNQPQHF	TGTGCCAGCAGCCGCTCCGGAGAGGGTAGGGGCAATCAGCCCCAGCATTTT
-	16	TRBV9	TRBJ2-1	many	CASSPRGSSSYNEQFF	TGTGCCAGCAGCCCCCGAGGGTCGAGCTCCTACAATGAGCAGTTCTTC
TRBD1	15	TRBV29-1	TRBJ1-2	many	CSVDYRGTGQYGYTF	TGCAGCGTTGATTACCGGGGGACAGGACAGTATGGCTACACCTTC
-	13	TRBV5-1	TRBJ2-7	many	CASSPGLNYEQYF	TGCGCCAGCTCGCCGGGACTGAACTACGAGCAGTACTTC
-	14	TRBV12-3/TRBV12-4	TRBJ1-4	many	CASSYRATNEKLFF	TGTGCCAGCAGTTACAGGGCAACTAATGAAAAACTGTTTTTT
-	12	TRBV7-8	TRBJ2-1	many	CASSLHENEQFF	TGTGCCAGCAGCCTCCATGAGAATGAGCAGTTCTTC
-	12	TRBV5-1	TRBJ2-1	many	CASSLRLDEQFF	TGCGCCAGCAGCCTAAGGTTAGATGAGCAGTTCTTC
TRBD2	14	TRBV20-1	TRBJ2-5	many	CSAPPAGGLETQYF	TGCAGTGCCCCCCCAGCGGGGGGGTTAGAGACCCAGTACTTC
-	15	TRBV7-2	TRBJ2-5	many	CASSPDSQLVGTQYF	TGTGCCAGCAGCCCGGACTCTCAACTAGTGGGGACCCAGTACTTC
TRBD2	14	TRBV20-1	TRBJ2-1	many	CSVAGESSYNEQFF	TGCAGTGTCGCGGGGGAGAGCTCCTACAATGAGCAGTTCTTC
-	12	TRBV5-1	TRBJ2-7	few	CASSLATGEQYF	TGCGCCAGCAGCTTGGCGACAGGCGAGCAGTACTTC
-	18	TRBV5-1	TRBJ2-3	many	CASSSLPPQGLSTDTQYF	TGCGCCAGCAGCTCTCTCCCCCCACAGGGACTTAGCACAGATACGCAGTATTTT
TRBD1	15	TRBV14	TRBJ1-2	many	CASSVTQGSGYGYTF	TGTGCCAGCAGCGTCACACAGGGGTCGGGGTATGGCTACACCTTC
-	16	TRBV5-1	TRBJ2-1	many	CASSFTERNAYNEQFF	TGCGCCAGCAGCTTTACCGAAAGGAACGCCTACAATGAGCAGTTCTTC
-	16	TRBV7-2	TRBJ2-3	few	CASSLGRRLFTDTQYF	TGTGCCAGCAGCTTAGGACGGCGGCTGTTCACAGATACGCAGTATTTT
-	11	TRBV18	TRBJ2-2	many	CASSATGELFF	TGTGCCAGCTCAGCCACCGGGGAGCTGTTTTTT
-	16	TRBV12-3/TRBV12-4	TRBJ2-6	few	CASRPIDGSGANVLTF	TGTGCCAGCAGACCAATTGACGGTTCTGGGGCCAACGTCCTGACTTTC
-	13	TRBV12-3/TRBV12-4	TRBJ1-5	many	CASSPTPGEPQHF	TGTGCCAGCAGCCCCACCCCCGGGGAGCCCCAGCATTTT
TRBD1	13	TRBV20-1	TRBJ1-2	many	CSAGQGADYGYTF	TGCAGTGCTGGACAGGGGGCGGACTATGGCTACACCTTC
TRBD1	16	TRBV20-1	TRBJ1-5	few	CSARDPGQSRNQPQNF	TGCAGTGCTAGAGACCCGGGACAGAGCCGCAATCAGCCCCAGAATTTT
-	14	TRBV7-9	TRBJ2-2	many	CASTRGQNTGELFF	TGTGCCAGCACCCGAGGACAGAACACCGGGGAGCTGTTTTTT
-	15	TRBV15	TRBJ2-1	few	CATSRDRDFYNEQFF	TGTGCCACCAGCAGAGACCGGGACTTCTACAATGAGCAGTTCTTC